This note documents a single T cell receptor (beta chain) sequence. What it binds is not known. Sequencing libraries made from TCR beta cDNA carried unique molecular identifiers. Each batch of 1 to 10 million T cells produced 400,000 to 650,000 cDNA molecules. Using its own MiXCR run on the PCR reads, TCRdb lists one record per CDR3 protein. This table holds about 460,000 distinct CDR3 sequences, under 55% found once. This entry belongs to a study of post-analysis software for immune sequencing data. Regarding the study as a whole: The F measure placed samples prepared in the same batch into strongly shared clusters. The normalized Chao1 diversity of multiple sclerosis patients was significantly lower than that of controls. Relative to controls, patients had about five TRBV segments at higher frequency, with TRBV5-6, TRBV5-1 and TRBV20-1 among these.

V was clipped by 5 bases and J by 5 bases, with 15 bases between them. The CDR3 extends over 13 amino acids. Germline V gene sequence: CDR1 DFQATT, CDR2 SNEGSKA (reference sequence). This clonotype was sampled from a girl aged 10 to 17 with multiple sclerosis. The material sequenced was blood. This sequence joins TRBV20-1 and TRBJ2-5; tentatively, D is TRBD2 (6 bases). The CDR3 region has the DNA TGCAGTGCTCAGAGGGGCGGGGTGGAGACCCAGTACTTC. Amino acid sequence: CSAQRGGVETQYF.